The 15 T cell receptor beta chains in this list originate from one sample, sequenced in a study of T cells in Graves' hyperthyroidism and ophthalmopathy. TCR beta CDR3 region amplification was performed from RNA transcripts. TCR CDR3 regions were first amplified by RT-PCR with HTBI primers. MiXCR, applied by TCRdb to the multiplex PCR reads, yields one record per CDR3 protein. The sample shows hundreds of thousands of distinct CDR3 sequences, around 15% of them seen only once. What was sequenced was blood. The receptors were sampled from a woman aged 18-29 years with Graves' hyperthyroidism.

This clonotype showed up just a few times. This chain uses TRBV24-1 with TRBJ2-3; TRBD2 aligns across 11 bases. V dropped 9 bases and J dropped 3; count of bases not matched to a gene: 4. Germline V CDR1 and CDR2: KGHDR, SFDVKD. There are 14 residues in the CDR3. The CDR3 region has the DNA TGTGCCACCCGAACTAGCGGGAGAACAGATACGCAGTATTTT. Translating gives CATRTSGRTDTQYF.

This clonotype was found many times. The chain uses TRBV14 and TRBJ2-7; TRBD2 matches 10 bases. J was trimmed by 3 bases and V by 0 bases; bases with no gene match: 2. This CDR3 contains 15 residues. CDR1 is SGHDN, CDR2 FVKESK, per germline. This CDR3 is CASSQDRLAGYEQYF. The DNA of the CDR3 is TGTGCCAGCAGCCAAGATCGACTAGCGGGCTACGAGCAGTACTTC.

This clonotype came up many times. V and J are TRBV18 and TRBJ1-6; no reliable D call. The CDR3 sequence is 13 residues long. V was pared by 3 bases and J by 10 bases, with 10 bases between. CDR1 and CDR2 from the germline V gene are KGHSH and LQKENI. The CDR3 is CASSPDLGSPLHF. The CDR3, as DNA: TGTGCCAGCTCACCGGACCTGGGATCACCCCTCCACTTT.

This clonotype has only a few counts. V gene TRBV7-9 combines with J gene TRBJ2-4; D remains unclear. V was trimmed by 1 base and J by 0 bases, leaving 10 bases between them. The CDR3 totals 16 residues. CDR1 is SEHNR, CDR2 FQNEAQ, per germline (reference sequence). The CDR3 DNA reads TGTGCCAGCAGCTTAGGGATGACCCTAGCCAAAAACATTCAGTACTTC. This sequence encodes CASSLGMTLAKNIQYF.

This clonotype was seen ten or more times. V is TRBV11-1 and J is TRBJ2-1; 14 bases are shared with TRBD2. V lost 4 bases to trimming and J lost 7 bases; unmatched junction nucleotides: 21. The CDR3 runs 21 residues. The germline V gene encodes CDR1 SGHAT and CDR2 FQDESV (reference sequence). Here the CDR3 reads CASSSPRETSGRAKGANEQFF. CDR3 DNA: TGTGCCAGCAGCTCCCCTCGAGAGACTAGCGGGAGGGCCAAGGGAGCGAATGAGCAGTTCTTC. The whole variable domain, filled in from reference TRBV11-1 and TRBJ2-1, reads EAEVAQSPRYKITEKSQAVAFWCDPISGHATLYWYRQILGQGPELLVQFQDESVVDDSQLPKDRFSAERLKGVDSTLKIQPAELGDSAMYLCASSSPRETSGRAKGANEQFFGPGTRLTVL.

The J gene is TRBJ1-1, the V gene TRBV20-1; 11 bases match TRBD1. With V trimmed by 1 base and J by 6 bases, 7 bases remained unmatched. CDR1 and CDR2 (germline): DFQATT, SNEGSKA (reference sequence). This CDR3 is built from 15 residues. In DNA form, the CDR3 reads TGCAGTGCTAGAGTCCGGACAGGGGGCGCCTCTGAAGCTTTCTTT. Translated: CSARVRTGGASEAFF.

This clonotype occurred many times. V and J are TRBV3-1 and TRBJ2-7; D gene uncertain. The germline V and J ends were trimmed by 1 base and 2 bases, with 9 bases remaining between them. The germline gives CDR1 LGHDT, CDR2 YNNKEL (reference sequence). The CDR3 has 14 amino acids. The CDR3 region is CASSQVDGTYEQYF. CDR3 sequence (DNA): TGTGCCAGCAGCCAAGTTGACGGTACCTACGAGCAGTACTTC.

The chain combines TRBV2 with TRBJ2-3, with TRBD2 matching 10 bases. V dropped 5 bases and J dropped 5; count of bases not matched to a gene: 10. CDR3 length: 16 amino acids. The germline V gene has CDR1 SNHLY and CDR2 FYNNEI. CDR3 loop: CASSPPGLAPGDTQYF. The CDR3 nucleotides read TGTGCCAGCAGTCCCCCGGGACTAGCGCCGGGAGATACGCAGTATTTT.

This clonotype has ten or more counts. The CDR3 is CASSPTTRIRVQYF. For the CDR3, the DNA is TGTGCCAGCTCGCCAACCACCAGGATCCGGGTGCAGTACTTC. V gene TRBV18 combines with J gene TRBJ2-7, with D uncertain. Between the trimmed V and J ends, which lost 6 bases and 9 bases, there was a span of 21 bases. Germline V lookup: CDR1 KGHSH, CDR2 LQKENI. The CDR3 is 14 amino acids.

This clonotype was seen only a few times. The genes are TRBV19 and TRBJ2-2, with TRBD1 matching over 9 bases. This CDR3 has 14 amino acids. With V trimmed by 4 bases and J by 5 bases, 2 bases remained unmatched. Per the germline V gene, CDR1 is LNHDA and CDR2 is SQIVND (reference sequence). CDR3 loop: CASSRDRETGELFF. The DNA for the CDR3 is TGTGCCAGTAGTAGGGACAGGGAAACCGGGGAGCTGTTTTTT.

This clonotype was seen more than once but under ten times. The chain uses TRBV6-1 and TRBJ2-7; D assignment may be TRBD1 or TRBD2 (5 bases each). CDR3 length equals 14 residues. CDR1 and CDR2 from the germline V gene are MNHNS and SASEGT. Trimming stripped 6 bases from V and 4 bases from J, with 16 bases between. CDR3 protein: CASRGTATSYEQYF. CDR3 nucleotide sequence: TGTGCCAGCAGGGGGACGGCCACATCATACGAGCAGTACTTC.

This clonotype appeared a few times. CDR3 in DNA: TGTGCCAGCAGTCACAGGGGGGACGACGGGGAGCTGTTTTTT. Protein: CASSHRGDDGELFF. This chain connects TRBV11-2 to TRBJ2-2; 8 bases agree with TRBD1. Germline CDR1 and CDR2: SGHAT and FQNNGV. Unmatched junction bases numbered 7, after V lost 6 bases and J lost 7 bases. The CDR3 totals 14 residues.

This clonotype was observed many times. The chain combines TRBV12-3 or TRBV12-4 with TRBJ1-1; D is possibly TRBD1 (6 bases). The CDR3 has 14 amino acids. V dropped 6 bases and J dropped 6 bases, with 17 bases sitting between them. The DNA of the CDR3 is TGTGCCAGCAGCCGTCTCAGGGGATCGGCTGAAGCTTTCTTT. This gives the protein CASSRLRGSAEAFF.

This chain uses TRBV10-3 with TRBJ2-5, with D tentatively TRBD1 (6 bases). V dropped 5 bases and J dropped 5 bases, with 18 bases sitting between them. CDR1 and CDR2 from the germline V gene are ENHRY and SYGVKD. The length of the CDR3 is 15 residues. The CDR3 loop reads CAISYGAGDMETQYF. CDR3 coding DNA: TGTGCCATCAGTTACGGGGCAGGGGATATGGAGACCCAGTACTTC.

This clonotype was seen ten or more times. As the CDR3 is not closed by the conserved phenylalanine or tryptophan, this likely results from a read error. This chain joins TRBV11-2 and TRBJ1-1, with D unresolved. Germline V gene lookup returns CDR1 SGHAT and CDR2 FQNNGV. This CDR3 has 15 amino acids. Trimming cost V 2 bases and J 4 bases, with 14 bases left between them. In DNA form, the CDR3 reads TGTGCCAGCAGCTTAATGGCGGGGTGGGGCACTGAAGCTTTCCTT. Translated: CASSLMAGWGTEAFL.